The clone carrying this TCR beta chain was seen a few times. Its antigen is not known. These data belong to a study of T cell repertoires in cytomegalovirus infection. On the study more broadly: Signatures in public TCR beta sequences pointed to both CMV infection and matching HLA type.

The ends were cut back, 1 base at V and 1 base at J, with 10 bases in the middle. Per germline, CDR1 MNHEY and CDR2 SMNVEV (reference sequence). The CDR3 is made up of 15 amino acids. TCRdb passed the reads through MiXCR, listing each CDR3 protein once. Of roughly 920,000 distinct CDR3 sequences in the sample, 30% to 40% were seen once. Notes on the study in general: In two of eight donors, the top clonotype was HLA-C-restricted CMV-specific. CMV carriers with the relevant HLA were identified by cumulative public TCR beta family frequency.

The rearrangement links TRBV27 to TRBJ1-1; a weak D match, TRBD1 (6 bases). The sequence was obtained from a human donor in good health (CMV status not recorded). Some clones in this sample may be carry-over from other donors' samples. Here the sequenced sample was cultured CD8+ T cells from PBMCs, taken from culture after CMV antigen stimulation. For the CDR3, the DNA is TGTGCCAGCAGTTTATGGGGGGCAAGGAACACTGAAGCTTTCTTT. As protein: CASSLWGARNTEAFF.